The 20 T cell receptor beta chains reported below all come from one sample, sequenced in a study of OX40 agonist ivuxolimab in advanced cancers. TCRdb's table, derived via immunoSEQ multiplex PCR, lists solely in-frame clones and lacks some. The profile covers fewer than 20,000 clones, with 79% appearing a single time and about 30% taken by the ten largest. The sequencing here drew on CD4+ or CD8+ T cells sorted from blood, taken in a trial of the OX40 agonist ivuxolimab. These receptors all stem from an adult with an advanced solid tumor such as melanoma, head and neck, liver or kidney cancer.

The rearrangement uses TRBV5-1 and TRBJ2-5; tentatively, D is TRBD1 (6 bases). In germline, CDR1 is SGHRS, CDR2 YFSETQ. V dropped 0 bases and J dropped 1 base, with 25 bases sitting between them. CDR3 size: 20 residues. The CDR3 bases are TGCGCCAGCAGCTTGGTGGGGGCCCTACCCCCGGGACCCCCCCAAGAGACCCAGTACTTC. It translates to CASSLVGALPPGPPQETQYF. Full variable domain (remainder filled in from reference TRBV5-1 and TRBJ2-5): KAGVTQTPRYLIKTRGQQVTLSCSPISGHRSVSWYQQTPGQGLQFLFEYFSETQRNKGNFPGRFSGRQFSNSRSEMNVSTLELGDSALYLCASSLVGALPPGPPQETQYFGPGTRLLVL.

The chain carries TRBV19 and TRBJ1-1; D not resolved. Germline CDR1 is LNHDA and CDR2 is SQIVND (reference sequence). This CDR3 spans 14 amino acids. The V and J ends lost 2 bases and 0 bases respectively, with 7 bases between them. CDR3 coding DNA: TGTGCCAGTAGTATAAGGACGATGAACACTGAAGCTTTCTTT. Translated: CASSIRTMNTEAFF.

This clone was recorded many times. J is TRBJ2-2 and V is TRBV9; TRBD1 agrees at 10 bases. J lost 4 bases, V lost 1 base, and 7 bases had no gene match. Germline loops: CDR1 SGDLS, CDR2 YYNGEE. This CDR3 has 17 residues. The CDR3 DNA reads as TGTGCCAGCAGCGTACCCCGGGACAGGGGCTTCACCGGGGAGCTGTTTTTT. This codes for CASSVPRDRGFTGELFF.

For the CDR3, the DNA is TGTGCCACGTACTCGGGGCAATTTCTTGGCTACACCTTC. Translated: CATYSGQFLGYTF. The rearrangement uses TRBV19 and TRBJ1-2, with D tentatively TRBD1 (5 bases). Deletions cut 10 bases from V and 7 bases from J, with 19 bases between. The CDR3 spans 13 residues. Per germline, CDR1 LNHDA and CDR2 SQIVND (reference sequence).

There are many counts of this clone. This chain connects TRBV29-1 to TRBJ1-3, with a possible D match to TRBD1 (5 bases). Germline V gives CDR1 SQVTM, CDR2 ANQGSEA. The V and J ends lost 5 bases and 0 bases respectively, with 8 bases between them. This CDR3 contains 13 residues. CDR3 sequence reads: CSVRGDSGNTIYF. CDR3 nucleotide sequence: TGCAGCGTTAGGGGAGACTCTGGAAACACCATATATTTT.

V and J are TRBV7-9 and TRBJ2-7; perhaps D is TRBD1 or TRBD2 (5 bases each). Deletions cut 6 bases from V and 6 bases from J, with 15 bases between. Germline V CDR1 and CDR2: SEHNR, FQNEAQ (reference sequence). The CDR3 sequence is 13 residues long. This CDR3 is CASSSIWGSEQYF. The CDR3 DNA reads TGTGCCAGCAGTTCCATATGGGGGAGCGAGCAGTACTTC.

This chain joins TRBV28 and TRBJ1-6, with D tentatively TRBD1 (5 bases). Germline lookup yields CDR1 MDHEN and CDR2 SYDVKM. V gave up 3 bases and J gave up 7 bases, with 22 bases separating them. The CDR3 is 18 amino acids. This CDR3 is CASSLGPIQGPENSPLHF. The CDR3 nucleotides read TGTGCCAGCAGTTTGGGTCCCATCCAGGGCCCGGAGAATTCACCCCTCCACTTT.

This clone was counted between two and nine times. The rearrangement uses TRBV11-2 and TRBJ2-1, with D perhaps TRBD1 (6 bases). CDR1 is SGHAT and CDR2 is FQNNGV in the germline V gene. With 4 bases removed from V and 4 bases from J, the gap between germline ends came to 8 bases. The CDR3 sequence is 13 residues long. The CDR3 loop is CASSWTEYNEQFF. DNA of the CDR3: TGTGCCAGCAGCTGGACAGAGTACAATGAGCAGTTCTTC. Filled out from reference TRBV11-2 and TRBJ2-1, the complete variable domain reads EAGVAQSPRYKIIEKRQSVAFWCNPISGHATLYWYQQILGQGPKLLIQFQNNGVVDDSQLPKDRFSAERLKGVDSTLKIQPAKLEDSAVYLCASSWTEYNEQFFGPGTRLTVL.

The chain combines TRBV9 with TRBJ1-1; a weak D match, TRBD1 (6 bases). The CDR3 has 15 amino acids. V was cut by 3 bases and J by 1 base, with 13 bases left in between. CDR1 is SGDLS, CDR2 YYNGEE, per germline. The CDR3 nucleotides read TGTGCCAGCAGCGAAACAGGGAATACGAACACTGAAGCTTTCTTT. It encodes CASSETGNTNTEAFF.

V usage is TRBV4-2 and J usage is TRBJ1-6; D perhaps matches TRBD1 (5 bases). Germline V gene lookup returns CDR1 LGHNA and CDR2 YNFKEQ. This CDR3 contains 13 residues. With 1 base removed from V and 11 bases from J, the gap between germline ends came to 9 bases. The CDR3 DNA follows: TGTGCCAGCAGCCAAGGGGGCATACCACCCCTCCACTTT. This codes for CASSQGGIPPLHF.

The chain has TRBV27 and TRBJ1-2; D not resolved. The V gene lost 4 bases and the J gene lost 6 bases, with 12 bases spanning the gap. CDR3 length equals 13 residues. Looked up from germline, CDR1 is MNHEY and CDR2 is SMNVEV (reference sequence). CDR3 in amino acids: CASSSQLGNGYTF. The CDR3 DNA reads as TGTGCCAGCAGTTCACAGCTTGGGAATGGCTACACCTTC.

This chain connects TRBV4-2 to TRBJ1-1; D not certain. The CDR3 sequence is 12 residues long. From germline, CDR1 is LGHNA and CDR2 YNFKEQ. V lost 1 base and J 10 bases, leaving 10 bases between the germline ends. CDR3 protein: CASSQAAEGAFF. CDR3 DNA: TGTGCCAGCAGCCAAGCGGCAGAGGGAGCTTTCTTT.

This clone has a handful of counts. The chain carries TRBV29-1 and TRBJ2-1, with D maybe TRBD2 (5 bases). Germline CDR1 is SQVTM and CDR2 is ANQGSEA. The CDR3 length is 12 residues. Between the trimmed V and J ends, which lost 4 bases and 10 bases, there was a span of 14 bases. Here the CDR3 DNA reads TGCAGCGTTGTCGGCAGGAGGATGGAGCAGTTCTTC. It specifies CSVVGRRMEQFF.

The V and J genes are TRBV2 and TRBJ1-1, with 8 bases identical to TRBD1. The CDR3 has 13 amino acids. With 6 bases clipped from V and 4 bases from J, the junction kept 4 bases outside the gene matches. The germline V gene has CDR1 SNHLY and CDR2 FYNNEI. As DNA, the CDR3 is TGTGCCAGCAGGACTACAGGGGGCACTGAAGCTTTCTTT. Translation gives CASRTTGGTEAFF.

J is TRBJ1-1 and V is TRBV2; D is perhaps TRBD1 (6 bases). This CDR3 region has 11 residues. In germline, CDR1 is SNHLY, CDR2 FYNNEI. V was trimmed by 3 bases and J by 8 bases, leaving 7 bases between them. In DNA form, the CDR3 reads TGTGCCAGCAGTGACAGGGGAGAAGCTTTCTTT. Encoded protein: CASSDRGEAFF.

The chain joins TRBV5-1 to TRBJ1-5; a possible D gene is TRBD1 (6 bases). Between the trimmed V and J ends, which lost 0 bases and 2 bases, there was a span of 15 bases. This CDR3 has 17 residues. Germline-derived CDR1 and CDR2 are SGHRS and YFSETQ. CDR3 loop: CASSLEGGLAGNQPQHF. The CDR3 nucleotides read TGCGCCAGCAGCTTGGAGGGGGGGCTCGCGGGCAATCAGCCCCAGCATTTT.

The chain has TRBV7-9 and TRBJ2-3; D remains ambiguous. Trimming removed 3 bases from V and 2 bases from J, with 6 bases in between. CDR3 length: 13 residues. Germline CDR1 SEHNR, CDR2 FQNEAQ (reference sequence). CDR3 bases: TGTGCCAGCAGCTTTCTCGTCACAGATACGCAGTATTTT. Translated: CASSFLVTDTQYF.

V is TRBV27 and J is TRBJ1-1; 10 positions match TRBD1. CDR3 length: 13 amino acids. Trimming removed 7 bases from V and 7 bases from J; junction bases left unmatched: 6. Germline CDR1 is MNHEY and CDR2 is SMNVEV (reference sequence). This chain's CDR3 is CASNPTGGNEAFF. The DNA of the CDR3 is TGTGCCAGCAACCCGACAGGGGGCAATGAAGCTTTCTTT.

The chain couples TRBV7-6 to TRBJ2-3, with 8 bases lining up with TRBD1. The V segment lost 4 bases and the J segment 5 bases; nucleotides outside the gene matches: 5. CDR3 length equals 14 residues. Germline CDR1 reads SGHVS; CDR2 reads FNYEAQ. The DNA for the CDR3 is TGTGCCAGCAGCTCGCAGGGGGCAGGAGATACGCAGTATTTT. Translating it yields CASSSQGAGDTQYF.

The V and J genes are TRBV27 and TRBJ1-1, with D tentatively TRBD1 (6 bases). Per germline, CDR1 MNHEY and CDR2 SMNVEV (reference sequence). V was shortened by 6 bases and J by 1 base, with 12 bases between the two germline ends. The CDR3 is 14 amino acids. CDR3 sequence (DNA): TGTGCCAGCAGGCAACAGGGTGGGAACACTGAAGCTTTCTTT. Encoded protein: CASRQQGGNTEAFF.